Presented here are 13 T cell receptor beta chains from one specimen sequenced in a study of blood T cell repertoires in COVID-19. Clones were read by immunoSEQ multiplex PCR, and TCRdb kept only the in-frame ones, dropping some. Of about 200,000 clones listed, 70% to 85% are singletons. Material: PBMCs or T cells enriched from blood (not recorded which). The receptors were sampled from a middle-aged man who had recovered from COVID-19.

This CDR3 reads CSGGHADTQYF. The DNA of the CDR3 is TGCAGTGGAGGGCATGCCGATACGCAGTATTTT. J is TRBJ2-3 and V is TRBV20-1; tentative D call: TRBD2 (5 bases). Deletions cut 7 bases from V and 6 bases from J, with 11 bases between. Germline-derived CDR1 and CDR2 are DFQATT and SNEGSKA (reference sequence). The CDR3 is 11 amino acids.

V is TRBV10-2 and J is TRBJ2-5, with D unclear. CDR3 length: 16 amino acids. Looked up from germline, CDR1 is WSHSY and CDR2 is SAAADI. CDR3 region: CAARPASPTPSQSQYF. The CDR3 region has the DNA TGCGCTGCGAGGCCAGCATCTCCGACTCCCAGTCAGTCCCAGTACTTC.

This clone came up a few times. V usage is TRBV7-8 and J usage is TRBJ1-2; no firm D call. V dropped 5 bases and J dropped 3 bases, with 13 bases sitting between them. Germline V gives CDR1 SGHVS, CDR2 FQNEAQ. This CDR3 has 14 residues. The CDR3 here is CASSPGRFDYGYTF. For the CDR3, the DNA is TGTGCCAGCAGCCCCGGGAGGTTTGACTATGGCTACACCTTC.

The chain carries TRBV5-6 and TRBJ1-2; D may be TRBD1 (6 bases). Germline lookup yields CDR1 SGHDT and CDR2 YYEEEE. V dropped 2 bases and J dropped 5 bases, with 13 bases sitting between them. This CDR3 region has 14 residues. The CDR3 coding sequence is TGTGCCAGCAGCTTACCTCAAACAGGGTATGGCTACACCTTC. As protein: CASSLPQTGYGYTF.

This rearrangement joins TRBV18 to TRBJ1-1, with TRBD1 matching over 9 bases. CDR3 length: 18 amino acids. Germline CDR1 is KGHSH and CDR2 is LQKENI. The V segment lost 3 bases and the J segment 5 bases; nucleotides outside the gene matches: 16. The CDR3 DNA is TGTGCCAGCTCACCGGGAAGGACAGGGGATATATTTGGGACTGAAGCTTTCTTT. Its translation is CASSPGRTGDIFGTEAFF.

The CDR3 loop reads CASSHLYRGDYGYTF. In DNA form, the CDR3 reads TGCGCCAGCAGCCATCTATACAGGGGAGACTATGGCTACACCTTC. This sequence joins TRBV4-1 and TRBJ1-2; 7 nucleotides agree with TRBD1. V trimming: 3 bases; J trimming: 3 bases; junction bases outside the gene matches: 7. The germline CDR1 and CDR2 sequences are MGHRA and YSYEKL. The CDR3 is 15 amino acids.

V usage is TRBV30 and J usage is TRBJ2-2; no definite D call. This CDR3 spans 13 amino acids. Germline CDR1 is GTSNPN and CDR2 is SVGIG (reference sequence). The DNA for the CDR3 is TGTTCCACCGGAGTAGCGAACACCGGGGAGCTGTTTTTT. This translates into CSTGVANTGELFF.

The V and J genes are TRBV12-3 or TRBV12-4 and TRBJ1-1; maybe TRBD1 (6 bases). The germline V and J ends were trimmed by 6 bases and 3 bases, with 11 bases remaining between them. The CDR3 is made up of 13 amino acids. Here the CDR3 DNA reads TGTGCCAGCAGGGACAGATTGTACACTGAAGCTTTCTTT. Amino acid sequence: CASRDRLYTEAFF.

The chain carries TRBV7-2 and TRBJ2-3; perhaps TRBD1 as D (6 bases). The CDR3 consists of 16 residues. Trimming took off 5 bases at V and 0 bases at J, with 15 bases between the two ends. Germline V gene data show CDR1 as SGHTA and CDR2 as FQGNSA. In DNA form, the CDR3 reads TGTGCCAGCAGCATCAGACAGGCAGCTAGCACAGATACGCAGTATTTT. This encodes CASSIRQAASTDTQYF.

The chain has TRBV4-3 and TRBJ1-1, with D possibly being TRBD1 (6 bases). V dropped 1 base and J dropped 8 bases, with 11 bases sitting between them. Germline values: CDR1 LGHNA, CDR2 YSLEER. The CDR3 length is 13 residues. The CDR3 bases are TGCGCCAGCAGCCAAGGAGGGGGAGCGGAAGCTTTCTTT. Residues: CASSQGGGAEAFF.

V gene TRBV7-8 combines with J gene TRBJ2-3; 14 bases line up with TRBD2. This CDR3 spans 15 amino acids. Unmatched junction bases numbered 6, after V lost 7 bases and J lost 6 bases. The germline V gene encodes CDR1 SGHVS and CDR2 FQNEAQ. The CDR3: CASNRLAGGGDTQYF. CDR3 DNA: TGTGCCAGCAACAGACTAGCGGGAGGGGGGGATACGCAGTATTTT.

This chain uses TRBV12-3 or TRBV12-4 with TRBJ1-6, with 7 positions matching TRBD1. The CDR3 sequence is 13 residues long. V shed 7 bases, J shed 10 bases, and the junction held 7 bases outside the gene matches. Here the CDR3 DNA reads TGTGCCAGCACCGGACAGGAATCATCACCCCTCCACTTT. Amino acids: CASTGQESSPLHF.

V and J are TRBV18 and TRBJ1-5, with D unclear. Germline CDR1 and CDR2: KGHSH and LQKENI. The CDR3 has 14 amino acids. Trimming cost V 3 bases and J 3 bases, with 9 bases left between them. In DNA, the CDR3 is TGTGCCAGCTCACCCGACGGAGTCAATCAGCCCCAGCATTTT. Its protein product is CASSPDGVNQPQHF.